A single sample is the source of the 30 T cell receptor beta chains below, sequenced in a study of tissue T cells after allogeneic stem cell transplantation. Data came from immunoSEQ multiplex PCR; TCRdb stores just in-frame clones and leaves some out. This table has thousands of clones, approximately 53% appearing once. Time point: mouse harvest day 14 after allogeneic transplant. The graft held 10^6 splenic CD5+ T cells and 10^7 T-cell-depleted bone marrow cells. The sequencing input was gut tissue. The receptors originated from a female BALB/c mouse given C57BL/6 T cells with graft-versus-host disease after an allogeneic hematopoietic cell transplant.

Concerning this clone itself: Genes and germline are mouse. The read stops 1 residue short of the end of the CDR3; the missing end is completed from the germline J gene. V usage is TRBV26 and J usage is TRBJ1-2, with D maybe TRBD1 (5 bases). Germline lookup yields CDR1 KGHPV and CDR2 FQNQEV (reference sequence). This CDR3 has 14 residues. The ends were cut back, 2 bases at V and 1 base at J, with 8 bases in the middle. The DNA read from the CDR3 is TGTGCCAGCAGTCTGCCAGGGATAAACTCCGACTACACC. The encoded protein is CASSLPGINSDYT. In full, the CDR3 reads CASSLPGINSDYTF.

This clone was counted a single time. Gene names are the mouse ones. Sequencing ends 1 residue short of the CDR3 end; the germline J gene provides the rest. This chain uses TRBV1 with TRBJ1-6; TRBD1 matches 8 bases. TRBJ1-6 is filed as an ORF, its function uncertain. Germline CDR1 reads NSQYPW; CDR2 reads LRSPGD (reference sequence). This CDR3 region has 12 residues. The ends lost 6 bases at V and 8 bases at J; junction bases unmatched: 0. CDR3: CTCRTGDSPLYF. Partial CDR3 DNA: TGCACCTGCAGGACAGGGGATTCGCCCCTCTAC.

A note on this clone: Gene names denote mouse genes. The sequenced CDR3 bases are TGTGCCAGCTCTCTGGGTCTTTCCAACGAAAGATTATTT. This translates into CASSLGLSNERLF. The whole CDR3 protein is CASSLGLSNERLFF. V and J are TRBV12-2 and TRBJ1-4; D not resolved. The read comes to an end 1 residue before the CDR3 does, leaving the germline J gene to fill in the end. Between the trimmed V and J ends, which lost 1 base and 0 bases, there was a span of 5 bases. Germline V gene lookup returns CDR1 SGHLS and CDR2 HYDKME. The CDR3 is made up of 14 amino acids.

As to this clone: Gene names refer to mouse genes. The read ends 1 residue early relative to the CDR3; the germline J gene fills the gap. The V and J genes are TRBV26 and TRBJ2-2; D not resolved. The CDR3 length is 14 residues. Germline CDR1 KGHPV, CDR2 FQNQEV (reference sequence). V lost 0 bases to trimming and J lost 0 bases, with 2 bases between them. The CDR3 loop is CASSLSANTGQLYF. The CDR3 DNA, read in part, is TGTGCCAGCAGTCTGTCCGCAAACACCGGGCAGCTCTAC.

About this clone itself: The gene names here belong to mouse. The CDR3 is cut off 1 residue early in the read; its end comes from the germline J gene. The chain has TRBV12-2 and TRBJ1-2, with 8 bases lining up with TRBD1. V lost 4 bases, J lost 4 bases, and 7 bases stayed unmatched. The CDR3 is 14 residues long. The germline V gene encodes CDR1 SGHLS and CDR2 HYDKME. The CDR3 is CASSQTGEGSDYTF. The sequenced part of the CDR3 DNA is TGTGCCAGCTCCCAGACAGGGGAGGGCTCCGACTACACC.

As concerns this clone: These gene names are mouse names. The read stops 1 residue short of the end of the CDR3; the missing end is completed from the germline J gene. This chain links TRBV20 with TRBJ2-1; the match to TRBD2 covers 7 bases. The junction had 0 bases not matched to a gene; V was cut back by 0 bases and J by 1 base. Germline CDR1 reads GFQATS; CDR2 reads STVNSAI. The length of the CDR3 is 14 residues. The CDR3 protein is CGARDWGNYAEQFF. The sequenced part of the CDR3 DNA is TGTGGTGCTAGGGACTGGGGGAACTATGCTGAGCAGTTC.

This clone was detected a few times. Genes and germline are mouse. Read data end 1 residue before the CDR3 end; the end is taken from the germline J gene. This sequence joins TRBV13-3 and TRBJ1-3, with 7 bases matching TRBD1. Looked up from germline, CDR1 is NNHDY and CDR2 is SYVADS. The ends lost 7 bases at V and 4 bases at J; junction bases unmatched: 8. The CDR3 is made up of 14 amino acids. The CDR3 here is CASGLTGRGNTLYF. The CDR3 DNA, read in part, is TGTGCCAGCGGCCTGACAGGGAGAGGAAATACGCTCTAT. Drawing the rest from reference TRBV13-3 and TRBJ1-3, the complete variable domain is EAAVTQSPRSKVAVTGGKVTLSCHQTNNHDYMYWYRQDTGHGLRLIHYSYVADSTEKGDIPDGYKASRPSQENFSLILELASLSQTAVYFCASGLTGRGNTLYFGEGSRLIVV.

In its sample, this clone is medium-sized. Each gene name is a mouse one. The read ends 1 residue before the CDR3 terminus; that terminus is restored from the germline J gene. The gene calls are TRBV19 and TRBJ1-3; no clear D. V lost 2 bases and J 0 bases, leaving 6 bases between the germline ends. Germline CDR1 FNHDT, CDR2 SITEND (reference sequence). The CDR3 loop spans 14 amino acids. The CDR3 here is CASSIPDSGNTLYF. The CDR3 bases that were read are TGTGCCAGCAGTATCCCAGATTCTGGAAATACGCTCTAT.

Details on this clone: Gene names refer to mouse genes. The CDR3 is cut off 1 residue early in the read; its end comes from the germline J gene. V usage is TRBV26 and J usage is TRBJ2-3; possibly TRBD2 for D (6 bases). V was shortened by 4 bases and J by 0 bases, with 11 bases between the two germline ends. The CDR3 length is 15 residues. Germline lookup yields CDR1 KGHPV and CDR2 FQNQEV (reference sequence). The sequenced part of the CDR3 DNA is TGTGCCAGCAGTCCCTCAGGGACTAGTGCAGAAACGCTGTAT. Its translation is CASSPSGTSAETLY. From start to end, the CDR3 is CASSPSGTSAETLYF.

About this clone itself: The genes and germline here are from mouse. The missing CDR3 end, 1 residue past where the read stops, is filled in from the germline J gene. The chain has TRBV31 and TRBJ2-2, with D uncertain. The CDR3 is 15 residues long. Trimming pared 3 bases from V and 1 base from J, leaving 12 bases between. Germline values: CDR1 GKSSPN, CDR2 SITVG. The CDR3: CAWSPPTRNTGQLYF. The CDR3 bases that were read are TGTGCCTGGAGCCCCCCGACAAGAAACACCGGGCAGCTCTAC.

Points on this clone: Mouse germline and gene names are used. Read sequence stops 1 residue before the CDR3 end, and the germline J gene provides the missing end. The gene calls are TRBV3 and TRBJ1-1; D possibly corresponds to TRBD1 (6 bases). V lost 5 bases and J lost 1, with 11 bases in between. This CDR3 has 14 residues. CDR1 SNHLY and CDR2 FYNGKV come from the germline V gene (reference sequence). CDR3: CASSLTTGNTEVFF. The covered CDR3 bases are TGTGCCAGCAGCCTCACGACAGGGAACACAGAAGTCTTC.

By share of the sample, this clone is medium-sized (0.01 to 0.1%). The genes and germline here are from mouse. CDR3 DNA, as far as it was read: TGTGCCAGCAGTCCCGCTTATGAACAGTAC. Residues: CASSPAYEQY. The CDR3 as a whole reads CASSPAYEQYF. This rearrangement joins TRBV26 to TRBJ2-7; no definite D call. The missing CDR3 end, 1 residue past where the read stops, is filled in from the germline J gene. Germline CDR1 is KGHPV and CDR2 is FQNQEV (reference sequence). V lost 4 bases, J lost 4 bases, and 5 bases lay in between. The CDR3 extends over 11 amino acids.

About this clone: Mouse gene names apply. The CDR3 end lies 1 residue beyond the end of the read and is filled in from the germline J gene. The V and J genes are TRBV2 and TRBJ1-3; D ambiguous. This CDR3 region has 13 residues. Trimming left V 0 bases short and J 4 bases short, with 4 bases between. Germline CDR1 and CDR2: LGHNA and YSYQKL. The CDR3 region is CASSQEGGNTLYF. The sequenced part of the CDR3 DNA is TGTGCCAGCAGCCAAGAAGGGGGAAATACGCTCTAT.

Concerning this clone: Gene labels here are mouse ones. The CDR3 end lies 1 residue beyond the end of the read and is filled in from the germline J gene. The chain is built from TRBV26 and TRBJ2-4; no reliable D call. The V gene's germline CDR1 is KGHPV and CDR2 FQNQEV (reference sequence). The CDR3 is 13 amino acids. V was trimmed by 5 bases and J by 1 base, leaving 7 bases between them. Here the CDR3 reads CASSIRGQNTLYF. CDR3 DNA, as far as it was read: TGTGCCAGCAGTATCCGGGGTCAAAACACCTTGTAC.

Points on this clone: All gene names here are mouse names. The CDR3 goes on 1 residue after the read ends, and that part is filled in from the germline J gene. V gene TRBV5 combines with J gene TRBJ2-1, with 10 bases lining up with TRBD2. The CDR3 totals 15 residues. Germline assignment: CDR1 LGHNA and CDR2 YNLKQL (reference sequence). The V and J ends lost 4 bases and 3 bases, in that order; junction bases with no gene match: 3. CDR3 residues: CASSLDWGAYAEQFF. CDR3 bases read: TGTGCCAGCAGCCTTGACTGGGGGGCCTATGCTGAGCAGTTC.

About this clone: Mouse names are used for the genes. The CDR3 end falls 1 residue outside the read, so it is completed with the germline J gene. This sequence joins TRBV26 and TRBJ1-1, with D possibly being TRBD1 (5 bases). Germline V lookup: CDR1 KGHPV, CDR2 FQNQEV (reference sequence). The CDR3 extends over 14 amino acids. Trimming left V 2 bases short and J 0 bases short, with 7 bases between. The covered CDR3 bases are TGTGCCAGCAGTCTGCAGACAGCAAACACAGAAGTCTTC. Translation gives CASSLQTANTEVF. The CDR3 as a whole reads CASSLQTANTEVFF.

By proportion, this clone is large. Mouse germline and gene names are used. The read terminates 1 residue ahead of where the CDR3 ends, so the germline J gene completes it. This chain connects TRBV31 to TRBJ2-1; tentatively, D is TRBD2 (6 bases). Germline loops: CDR1 GKSSPN, CDR2 SITVG. V lost 2 bases to trimming and J lost 4 bases, with 9 bases between them. The CDR3 has 13 amino acids. The covered CDR3 bases are TGTGCCTGGAGTACGGGGGGTTATGCTGAGCAGTTC. The encoded protein is CAWSTGGYAEQF. The CDR3, in full, reads CAWSTGGYAEQFF.

Note on this clone: Gene names are the mouse ones. From the germline J gene comes the end of the CDR3, since the read stops 1 residue before it. Other DNA sequences in this specimen translate into the identical CDR3. The rearrangement links TRBV3 to TRBJ2-7, with D hard to call. V lost 5 bases, J lost 0 bases, and 5 bases lay in between. The CDR3 is 12 residues long. The V gene's germline CDR1 is SNHLY and CDR2 FYNGKV (reference sequence). The CDR3 DNA, read in part, is TGTGCCAGCAGCCCAAGCTCCTATGAACAGTAC. This gives the protein CASSPSSYEQY. The whole CDR3 is CASSPSSYEQYF.

On this clone itself: Genes here carry mouse names. The read falls 1 residue short of the CDR3 end, and the missing part is taken from the germline J gene. The chain is built from TRBV13-1 and TRBJ1-3, with 8 positions matching TRBD1. The germline V gene encodes CDR1 NSHNY and CDR2 SYGAGN. The CDR3 consists of 14 residues. V lost 3 bases to trimming and J lost 3 bases; unmatched junction nucleotides: 2. The CDR3 protein is CASSVTGGGNTLYF. CDR3 DNA (partial): TGTGCCAGCAGTGTTACAGGGGGTGGAAATACGCTCTAT.

With regard to this clone: Mouse gene names apply. The CDR3 end falls 1 residue outside the read, so it is completed with the germline J gene. This chain joins TRBV26 and TRBJ2-4; 9 nucleotides align to TRBD1. The CDR3 runs to 14 residues. J lost 6 bases, V lost 0 bases, and 1 base had no gene match. Germline V CDR1 and CDR2: KGHPV, FQNQEV (reference sequence). CDR3 in amino acids: CASSLSTGGNTLYF. Incomplete CDR3 DNA: TGTGCCAGCAGTCTGTCGACAGGGGGGAACACCTTGTAC.

On this clone: The genes are named according to mouse. From the germline J gene comes the end of the CDR3, since the read stops 1 residue before it. V usage is TRBV26 and J usage is TRBJ2-3; possible D gene TRBD1, 5 bases. The ends were cut back, 4 bases at V and 1 base at J, with 6 bases in the middle. This CDR3 is 13 amino acids long. Germline lookup yields CDR1 KGHPV and CDR2 FQNQEV (reference sequence). CDR3 DNA (partial): TGTGCCAGCAGTCAACAGGGTGCAGAAACGCTGTAT. This sequence encodes CASSQQGAETLY. The full CDR3 protein reads CASSQQGAETLYF.

In regard to this clone: Genes here carry mouse names. Read data end 1 residue before the CDR3 end; the end is taken from the germline J gene. The chain links TRBV31 to TRBJ2-7; TRBD2 matches 8 bases. Trimming removed 3 bases from V and 1 base from J; junction bases left unmatched: 2. The CDR3 length is 13 residues. CDR1 GKSSPN and CDR2 SITVG come from the germline V gene. Incomplete CDR3 DNA: TGTGCCTGGAGCCGACTGGGGTCCTATGAACAGTAC. Its translation is CAWSRLGSYEQY. The complete CDR3 protein is CAWSRLGSYEQYF.

Sample share makes this clone large (0.1 to 1%). Genes here carry mouse names. Coverage ceases 1 residue before the CDR3 finishes, and the germline J gene fills in the end. The chain joins TRBV16 to TRBJ2-7; D is ambiguous. Germline V gives CDR1 SGHSA, CDR2 FRNQAP. The V gene lost 5 bases and the J gene lost 2 bases, with 7 bases spanning the gap. The CDR3 length is 12 residues. The CDR3 sequence: CASSPGTYEQYF. Partial CDR3 DNA: TGTGCAAGCAGCCCGGGGACCTATGAACAGTAC.

In the case of this clone: The germline and genes are mouse ones. The read stops 1 residue short of the end of the CDR3; the missing end is completed from the germline J gene. The chain uses TRBV3 and TRBJ1-3; no definite D call. CDR3 length equals 12 residues. V lost 2 bases and J lost 4, with 3 bases in between. Germline V lookup: CDR1 SNHLY, CDR2 FYNGKV (reference sequence). The CDR3 sequence is CASSLRGNTLYF. The covered CDR3 bases are TGTGCCAGCAGCTTAAGGGGAAATACGCTCTAT.

A remark on this clone: Gene names denote mouse genes. The read finishes 1 residue shy of the CDR3 end, and the germline J gene is used to complete it. The V gene is TRBV17, the J gene TRBJ2-7, with TRBD2 matching 7 bases. V lost 1 base and J lost 2; bases outside the gene matches: 2. Germline CDR1 is MNHDT and CDR2 is YYDKIL. The CDR3 has 14 residues. The sequenced CDR3 bases are TGTGCTAGCAGTAGAGGGGGGGGTACCTATGAACAGTAC. Residues: CASSRGGGTYEQY. The entire CDR3 reads CASSRGGGTYEQYF.

Remarks on this clone: Mouse gene names apply. This CDR3 is CASSKGTNERLFF. The CDR3 bases that were read are TGTGCCAGCAGTAAGGGGACCAACGAAAGATTATTT. This chain uses TRBV26 with TRBJ1-4; D might be TRBD1 (5 bases). Read data end 1 residue before the CDR3 end; the end is taken from the germline J gene. From germline, CDR1 is KGHPV and CDR2 FQNQEV (reference sequence). The CDR3 contains 13 residues. Trimming shortened V by 5 bases and J by 3 bases, and 7 bases separated the two germline ends.

About this clone itself: The genes and germline here are from mouse. The observed sequence ends 1 residue before the CDR3 terminus, with the missing tail filled in from the germline J gene. This chain uses TRBV1 with TRBJ2-7; D possibly corresponds to TRBD2 (7 bases). The CDR3 totals 17 residues. Germline lookup yields CDR1 NSQYPW and CDR2 LRSPGD (reference sequence). The V and J ends lost 1 base and 0 bases respectively, with 16 bases between them. Here the CDR3 reads CTCSAVRGGVSSYEQYF. The sequenced part of the CDR3 DNA is TGCACCTGCAGTGCAGTAAGGGGGGGGGTTAGCTCCTATGAACAGTAC.

Details on this clone: Gene names follow the mouse nomenclature. The CDR3 end falls 1 residue outside the read, so it is completed with the germline J gene. Other DNA sequences in this sample translate to the same CDR3. The J gene is TRBJ1-1, the V gene TRBV26, with D hard to call. Trimming took off 6 bases at V and 0 bases at J, with 8 bases between the two ends. CDR3 size: 13 residues. Per germline, CDR1 KGHPV and CDR2 FQNQEV (reference sequence). The sequenced CDR3 bases are TGTGCCAGCAGCCGACAAACAAACACAGAAGTCTTC. Translated, it gives CASSRQTNTEVF. From start to end, the CDR3 is CASSRQTNTEVFF.

This clone is large by share. Gene names follow the mouse nomenclature. The read halts 1 residue ahead of the CDR3 end, with the missing end drawn from the germline J gene. The chain carries TRBV13-3 and TRBJ2-2; D not certain. CDR1 is NNHDY, CDR2 SYVADS, per germline. The CDR3 length is 11 residues. V lost 5 bases and J lost 5, with 4 bases in between. The CDR3: CASRWTGQLYF. The CDR3 DNA, read in part, is TGTGCCAGCAGATGGACCGGGCAGCTCTAC.

There are a few counts of this clone. Gene labels here are mouse ones. With the read ending 1 residue before the CDR3 end, the germline J gene is used to fill in that end. The chain combines TRBV19 with TRBJ1-6, with 7 bases identical to TRBD1. TRBJ1-6 carries the ORF label, with uncertain function. Trimming cost V 4 bases and J 7 bases; bases outside gene matches: 5. The length of the CDR3 is 14 residues. Per germline, CDR1 FNHDT and CDR2 SITEND (reference sequence). The DNA read from the CDR3 is TGTGCCAGCAGTGAGGGGGCGCGAAATTCGCCCCTCTAC. It codes for CASSEGARNSPLY. Given in full, the CDR3 is CASSEGARNSPLYF.